These T cell receptor beta chains were read from a single sample in a study of blood T cell repertoires in COVID-19. The protocol was immunoSEQ multiplex PCR, while the TCRdb copy is restricted to in-frame clones and leaves out a portion. The repertoire includes tens of thousands of clones, around 92% of them detected once, and under 2.5% sits in the top ten. What was sequenced was peripheral blood. These receptors all stem from a woman aged 50 to 65 in a cohort sampled during active COVID-19. Both conserved end residues are part of each CDR3. Each record gives: V gene, J gene, clone size, D gene, CDR3 protein, CDR3 DNA. D genes are given only for firm matches. Size values are once, few and many counts, or a class for expanded clones, and some rows have none.

>TRBV2|TRBJ2-3|.|.
CASSERPTDTQYF
TGTGCCAGCAGCGAGCGGCCCACAGATACGCAGTATTTT
>TRBV2|TRBJ2-5|.|TRBD2
CASWRGGNTTGETQYF
TGTGCCAGCTGGCGGGGGGGCAATACTACCGGAGAGACCCAGTACTTC
>TRBV27|TRBJ1-4|.|.
CASSRTGGNEKLFF
TGTGCCAGCAGTAGAACGGGTGGGAATGAAAAACTGTTTTTT
>TRBV10-3|TRBJ2-7|.|TRBD2
CAISLLAGEQYF
TGTGCCATCAGTCTTCTAGCGGGCGAGCAGTACTTC
>TRBV11-2|TRBJ1-2|.|.
CASSLGNSGVYGYTF
TGTGCCAGCAGCTTAGGAAATTCAGGGGTTTATGGCTACACCTTC
>TRBV5-1|TRBJ2-7|once|TRBD1
CASSPSGTGGGEQYF
TGCGCCAGCAGCCCGTCCGGGACAGGGGGCGGCGAGCAGTACTTC
>TRBV28|TRBJ1-1|.|TRBD1
CASRTGGSEAFF
TGTGCCAGCAGGACAGGGGGCTCTGAAGCTTTCTTT
>TRBV2|TRBJ1-1|once|.
CASSVRQAYTEAFF
TGTGCCAGCAGTGTCCGACAGGCCTACACTGAAGCTTTCTTT
>TRBV20-1|TRBJ2-5|.|.
CSVGRGETQYF
TGCAGTGTCGGGCGGGGAGAGACCCAGTACTTC
>TRBV5-1|TRBJ1-1|.|TRBD1
CASSLGQGGTEAFF
TGCGCCAGCAGCTTGGGACAGGGGGGCACTGAAGCTTTCTTT
>TRBV20-1|TRBJ2-7|.|.
CSASFRSGYEQYF
TGCAGTGCTAGTTTCCGTTCGGGCTACGAGCAGTACTTC
>TRBV3-1/TRBV3-2|TRBJ1-5|.|.
CASSQDSRGLNQPQHF
TGTGCCAGCAGCCAAGATTCAAGGGGCCTGAATCAGCCCCAGCATTTT
>TRBV21-1|TRBJ1-6|medium-sized|.
CASSNPPEGQGSSPLHF
TGTGCCAGCAGCAACCCGCCAGAGGGACAGGGGAGTTCACCCCTCCACTTT
>TRBV5-1|TRBJ2-5|.|TRBD2
CATSRAGEIAQETQYF
TGCGCCACCTCTAGAGCGGGGGAGATCGCCCAAGAGACCCAGTACTTC
>TRBV11-3|TRBJ2-7|once|TRBD2
CASSRSLAGEYEQYF
TGTGCCAGCAGCCGCTCCCTAGCGGGAGAGTACGAGCAGTACTTC